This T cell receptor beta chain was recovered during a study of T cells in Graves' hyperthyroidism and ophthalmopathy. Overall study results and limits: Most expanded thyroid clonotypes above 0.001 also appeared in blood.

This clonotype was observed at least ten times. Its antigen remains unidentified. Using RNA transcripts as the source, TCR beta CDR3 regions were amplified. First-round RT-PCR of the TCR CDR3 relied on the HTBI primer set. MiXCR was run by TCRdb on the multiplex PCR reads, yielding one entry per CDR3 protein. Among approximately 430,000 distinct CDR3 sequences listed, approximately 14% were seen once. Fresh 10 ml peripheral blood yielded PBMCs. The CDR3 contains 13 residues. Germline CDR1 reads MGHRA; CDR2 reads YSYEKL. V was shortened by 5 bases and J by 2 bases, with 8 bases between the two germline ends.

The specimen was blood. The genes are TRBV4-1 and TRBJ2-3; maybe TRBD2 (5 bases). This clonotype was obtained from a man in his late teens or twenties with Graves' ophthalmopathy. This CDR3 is CASSFRDTDTQYF. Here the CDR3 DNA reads TGCGCCAGCAGCTTCCGGGACACAGATACGCAGTATTTT.